Described below is a single TCR beta chain sequence and its context. Its antigen remains unidentified. It has no much larger one-base neighbor in the sample; base qualities were not kept. The sample belongs to a study of T cell responses to AZD1222 COVID-19 vaccine (dated by TCRdb to the early 2020s). Study-level background: A total of approximately 230 trial participants underwent TCR sequencing, of whom some 210 received two doses of AZD1222 and about 25 received two doses of the MenACWY control vaccine. Enrollment into the trials was organized by age into subgroups of 18-55, 56-69 and 70-plus years, and those subgroups contained approximately 150, 30 and 60 TCR-sequenced participants, respectively.

This specimen's time point label, interpreted: about 28 days (+/-7) after the second vaccine dose. AZD1222 recipients with second doses at about 4 weeks or about 12 weeks were pooled, because spike-specific TCR depth and breadth did not differ between schedules. The vaccinee samples were drawn from two UK trials, COV001 and COV002, one of which was a single-blind randomized controlled phase 2/3 trial testing AZD1222 (ChAdOx1 nCoV-19) in healthy adults. For TCRbeta chain sequencing, PBMC samples were collected from trial participants at day 0 and at day 28 after the second dose. Beyond this particular receptor, the publication reports: Reportedly, close to half of the unique spike-specific TCRs recognized epitopes lying outside the regions that are mutated in the B.1.351 and B.1.1.7 variants. Because no day 14 peak-response samples were available, the repertoires could be characterized only after the peak T cell response. In the small 56-69-year group, the increase in depth fell short of significance, most likely because of low power. After two AZD1222 doses, spike-specific TCR breadth and depth were significantly higher than at day 0 and than in MenACWY recipients. Most participants were white British and females outnumbered males, and the authors suggested that clonal diversity may have been underestimated. CD4 TCRs associated with the vaccine covered the entire spike protein, and the dominant responses were in regions 160-218 and 743-854. Only six AZD1222 recipients were SARS-CoV-2 seropositive at baseline, limiting conclusions about previously exposed vaccinees.

Trimming costs V 5 bases and J 8 bases, and their ends lie 12 bases apart. The germline V gene (reference sequence) supplies CDR1 SEHNR and CDR2 FQNEAQ. The CDR3, from cysteine to phenylalanine, totals 13 residues. Only the CDR3 part of the read is kept: 39 bases, read in frame from the first base. The CDR3 regions of human TCRbeta chains were analyzed by immunosequencing. For the original study's pipeline: Repertoire TCRs were checked for matches against a reference library of SARS-CoV-2-specific TCRs that had been generated using the MIRA antigen-specificity platform. Breadth was defined as the fraction of unique TCRs that were SARS-CoV-2-associated, and depth was defined as the fraction of total T cells that were SARS-CoV-2-associated. Using the MIRA data, each spike-specific TCR was mapped to the spike region that the TCR reacts to and placed in a CD4 or CD8 class. Log10-transformed breadth and depth values were compared by one-way ANOVA with Sidak's multiple comparisons tests. The immuneACCESS repertoire file appears here via TCRdb, limited to in-frame rearrangements. These files lack a portion of the clones; in checked studies, under half of the deficit traces to unresolved V genes, and the cause of the others is not known. That table supplies the V and J calls and clone size; D and trimming were determined from the DNA. Present in this sample are about 17,000 clones, about 80% of which were seen just once. 13% to 15% of the sample is held by the ten biggest clonotypes.

This material consisted of peripheral blood, taken 28 days after the second AZD1222 dose. This TCR derives from an adult who received the AZD1222 COVID-19 vaccine. The rearranged chain carries TRBV7-9 and TRBJ1-4; the D gene is perhaps TRBD1, on 6 matching bases. The CDR3 region reads CASSRGLREKLFF. The bases are TGTGCCAGCAGCCGGGGGCTACGGGAAAAACTGTTTTTT.